This T cell receptor beta chain was obtained from a study of memory CD8 T cells in hepatitis C reinfection. Turning to the study itself: Between 55 and 20 weeks before reinfection detection, pre-reinfection samples were drawn.

The time point is: pre-reinfection, 55 to 20 weeks before reinfection detection. No in vitro expansion preceded TCR sequencing of the sorted cells. Total naive CD8 T cells were sorted as viable CD3+ CD8+ CD45RO- cells from two donors. Clones were read by immunoSEQ multiplex PCR, and TCRdb kept only the in-frame ones, dropping some. The sample gives approximately 51,000 clones, roughly nine tenths of which show up once; over 0.95% is in the top ten. The length of the CDR3 is 16 residues. Trimming left V 0 bases short and J 6 bases short, with 18 bases between. Germline lookup yields CDR1 SEHNR and CDR2 FQNEAQ (reference sequence). Whole-study findings and limits: Four to six donors were too few for definitive public clonotype conclusions.

With respect to this clone: Its target is unknown.

This receptor was identified in a man in his late teens or twenties with hepatitis C virus infection. The chain couples TRBV7-9 to TRBJ2-7, with a tentative D call TRBD2 (5 bases). Material for sequencing was naive CD8+ T cells sorted from blood. The CDR3 protein is CASSLAYDTGSVEQYF. Written as DNA, the CDR3 is TGTGCCAGCAGCTTAGCCTACGATACGGGGTCGGTCGAGCAGTACTTC.